The entry below gives a single TCR beta chain sequence along with its context. Using immunoSEQ multiplex PCR, the repertoire was profiled, and TCRdb retains in-frame clones only, with some absent. The table lists about 58,000 clones, around 93% of them singletons. The data are from a study of T cell changes during pregnancy in multiple sclerosis. The germline CDR1 and CDR2 sequences are SEHNR and FQNEAQ (reference sequence). V lost 1 base to trimming and J lost 7 bases, with 8 bases between them. CDR3 length: 13 amino acids. The source material was CD8+ T cells from peripheral blood mononuclear cells, sampled in the second trimester of pregnancy. This chain uses TRBV7-9 with TRBJ1-5; tentative D call: TRBD1 (5 bases). This TCR was sampled from a female donor with multiple sclerosis, enrolled in a pregnancy study. The CDR3 spells CASSLGGVQPQHF. The CDR3 nucleotides read TGTGCCAGCAGCTTAGGGGGGGTCCAGCCCCAGCATTTT.